This T cell receptor (beta chain) derives from a study of regulatory T cells in long-lasting Graves disease. Study-level findings and limits: New patients shared about 910 public clonotypes, and persistent patients shared more, with around 2,600. Newly diagnosed patients had higher TCR diversity than persistent Graves' patients did. A limited number of samples was an acknowledged limitation. TRBV28, TRBJ1-2 and TRBJ2-5 were favored in persistent disease.

V was clipped by 3 bases and J by 7 bases; unmatched bases: 12. Germline lookup yields CDR1 SEHNR and CDR2 FQNEAQ (reference sequence). The CDR3 is 16 residues long. To note about this clonotype: The antigen remains undetermined.

Described time point: persistent/refractory GD, antithyroid drugs over 5 years with positive TRAb. Generation of the TCR library employed RNA extracted from PBMCs. Arm-PCR of CDR3 regions with iRepertoire HTBI primers generated TCR beta libraries. Via MiXCR, TCRdb re-called the multiplex PCR reads, giving one row per CDR3 protein. This table holds around 460,000 distinct CDR3 sequences, less than 25% found once. V and J are TRBV7-9 and TRBJ2-7, with 10 bases aligning to TRBD1. This receptor was identified in a female donor with Graves disease. The sample consisted of peripheral blood mononuclear cells (PBMCs), taken when the disease was refractory, from a patient treated with antithyroid drugs. CDR3 residues: CASSFLPGQGLPEQYF. As DNA, the CDR3 is TGTGCCAGCAGCTTTCTACCGGGACAGGGGTTACCGGAGCAGTACTTC. The variable domain in full, with the rest retrieved from reference TRBV7-9 and TRBJ2-7, is DTGVSQNPRHKITKRGQNVTFRCDPISEHNRLYWYRQTLGQGPEFLTYFQNEAQLEKSRLLSDRFSAERPKGSFSTLEIQRTEQGDSAMYLCASSFLPGQGLPEQYFGPGTRLTVT.